This T cell receptor beta chain was recorded in a study of Ad26.COV2.S vaccination and SARS-CoV-2 variants. Turning to the study itself: As a participant in COV1001, the donor was in the Ad26.COV2.S trial arm. Study-level points and caveats: Recipients of either vaccine or placebo displayed similar breadth of non-spike TCRs. The TCR-based breadth and depth measures might underestimate overall T cell responses.

The CDR3 loop spans 14 amino acids. Between the trimmed V and J ends, which lost 5 bases and 8 bases, there was a span of 21 bases. CDR1 SQVTM and CDR2 ANQGSEA come from the germline V gene. As to treatment: around 19 received Ad26.COV2.S at low or high dose, single or two shots; roughly five received placebo; per-sample allocation not given. Samples analyzed were those drawn on day 63 after the first vaccine or placebo injection. An Ad26 vector expressing Wuhan-strain SARS-CoV-2 spike constituted the vaccine. Clones were sequenced by immunoSEQ multiplex PCR, and TCRdb holds only the in-frame ones, with some missing. This sample has roughly 700,000 clones, with 89% found just once. A note on this clone: Its cognate antigen is unknown.

The clonotype originates from a person aged 18 to 65 who received the Ad26.COV2.S COVID-19 vaccine or a placebo. The V gene is TRBV29-1, the J gene TRBJ1-2; D unclear. The specimen comprised peripheral blood, sampled in a trial of Ad26.COV2.S vaccine versus placebo. The CDR3 spells CSVSSQWGRGGYTF. CDR3 nucleotides: TGCAGCGTTTCTTCCCAATGGGGAAGAGGAGGCTACACCTTC. Together with reference TRBV29-1 and TRBJ1-2, the CDR3 gives the full variable domain: SAVISQKPSRDICQRGTSLTIQCQVDSQVTMMFWYRQQPGQSLTLIATANQGSEATYESGFVIDKFPISRPNLTFSTLTVSNMSPEDSSIYLCSVSSQWGRGGYTFGSGTRLTVV.